Listed here are 3 T cell receptor beta chains from one sample, sequenced in a study of T cell repertoires in cytomegalovirus infection. TCRdb redid the calling of the reads with MiXCR, one entry per CDR3 protein. Of under 600,000 distinct CDR3 sequences detected, about 17% appear once; the ten largest clones hold 20% to 30%. What was sequenced was CD8+ T cells from PBMCs. The receptors derive from a human donor in good health (CMV status not recorded). Some clones in this sample may be carry-over from other donors' samples.

This clonotype was counted ten times or more. The V and J genes are TRBV27 and TRBJ1-1; D is unclear. There are 14 residues in the CDR3. Germline V gene data show CDR1 as MNHEY and CDR2 as SMNVEV (reference sequence). Trimming left V 6 bases short and J 2 bases short, with 13 bases between. The CDR3 sequence is CASSPAGINTEAFF. CDR3 sequence (DNA): TGTGCCAGCAGCCCCGCCGGGATAAACACTGAAGCTTTCTTT.

In its sample, this clonotype was seen a few times. This chain uses TRBV5-1 with TRBJ1-2, with D possibly matching TRBD1 (5 bases). Trimming removed 4 bases from V and 6 bases from J, with 16 bases in between. The CDR3 totals 14 residues. The germline V gene encodes CDR1 SGHRS and CDR2 YFSETQ. CDR3 sequence: CASSGGTITDGYTF. In nucleotides, the CDR3 is TGCGCCAGCAGCGGGGGGACGATTACGGATGGCTACACCTTC.

This clonotype was recorded a few times. The rearrangement links TRBV7-3 to TRBJ1-3; TRBD1 matches at 10 bases. The CDR3 covers 15 residues. V was pared by 5 bases and J by 3 bases, with 4 bases of the junction left unmatched. Looked up from germline, CDR1 is SGHTA and CDR2 is FQGTGA. CDR3 loop: CASSLTGGDGNTIYF. The CDR3 DNA reads TGTGCCAGCAGCCTGACAGGGGGCGATGGAAACACCATATATTTT.